The 21 T cell receptor beta chains below all came from one sample that was sequenced in a study of cytomegalovirus exposure and HLA in healthy donors. Method: immunoSEQ multiplex PCR; TCRdb's copy keeps in-frame clones and lacks some. The table has about 110,000 clones, 88% seen once; the top ten hold about 2.1%. Source material: PBMCs. The receptor source for this set is a woman younger than 35 in good health and CMV-seronegative.

As DNA, the CDR3 is TGTGCCAGTAGTAAGGACAGGGGTGAAGCTTTCTTT. Protein: CASSKDRGEAFF. The chain uses TRBV19 and TRBJ1-1; 9 nucleotides line up with TRBD1. In germline, CDR1 is LNHDA, CDR2 SQIVND (reference sequence). The CDR3 has 12 residues. J was trimmed by 7 bases and V by 4 bases; bases with no gene match: 1.

V gene TRBV4-1 combines with J gene TRBJ1-1, with D tentatively TRBD1 (5 bases). With 0 bases removed from V and 3 bases from J, the gap between germline ends came to 11 bases. The CDR3 is 15 amino acids. Germline loops: CDR1 MGHRA, CDR2 YSYEKL. Here the CDR3 DNA reads TGCGCCAGCAGCCAAGAGACAGTAAGTTACACTGAAGCTTTCTTT. Translation: CASSQETVSYTEAFF.

The CDR3, as DNA: TGTGCCAGCAGCGGGATCGTGGGTGCTTTCTTT. Its translation is CASSGIVGAFF. The gene calls are TRBV2 and TRBJ1-1; D unresolved. CDR3 size: 11 residues. The germline V and J ends were trimmed by 6 bases and 11 bases, with 13 bases remaining between them. The germline gives CDR1 SNHLY, CDR2 FYNNEI. The full variable domain, its missing parts supplied by reference TRBV2 and TRBJ1-1, is EPEVTQTPSHQVTQMGQEVILRCVPISNHLYFYWYRQILGQKVEFLVSFYNNEISEKSEIFDDQFSVERPDGSNFTLKIRSTKLEDSAMYFCASSGIVGAFFGQGTRLTVV.

This clone has just a few counts. V gene TRBV19 combines with J gene TRBJ2-1; D call uncertain. This CDR3 has 13 residues. Trimming cost V 5 bases and J 7 bases, with 12 bases left between them. CDR1 and CDR2 from the germline V gene are LNHDA and SQIVND (reference sequence). CDR3 region: CASSSSPPNEQFF. The CDR3 coding sequence is TGTGCCAGTAGTTCTTCCCCCCCGAATGAGCAGTTCTTC.

Here the CDR3 reads CASSPTRQSGAYEQYF. The CDR3 bases are TGTGCCAGCAGCCCCACGCGCCAAAGCGGGGCTTACGAGCAGTACTTC. The V call is TRBV14, the J call TRBJ2-7; 7 bases fit TRBD2. V trimming: 4 bases; J trimming: 4 bases; junction bases outside the gene matches: 13. The germline CDR1 and CDR2 sequences are SGHDN and FVKESK. The CDR3 spans 16 residues.

This clone was recorded once. This chain uses TRBV15 with TRBJ1-4; D might be TRBD1 (6 bases). CDR1 LNHNV and CDR2 YYDKDF come from the germline V gene (reference sequence). CDR3 length: 14 amino acids. The V and J ends lost 0 bases and 8 bases respectively, with 10 bases between them. CDR3 sequence: CATSRDTGKEKLFF. The CDR3 nucleotides read TGTGCCACCAGCAGAGATACAGGGAAGGAAAAACTGTTTTTT.

The chain employs TRBV11-2 and TRBJ2-5; 7 bases map to TRBD1. Germline lookup yields CDR1 SGHAT and CDR2 FQNNGV. This CDR3 spans 14 amino acids. Trimming removed 1 base from V and 9 bases from J; junction bases left unmatched: 8. CDR3 nucleotide sequence: TGTGCCAGCAGCTTAGGACAGGGCGGTCGGGCCCAGTACTTC. Encoded protein: CASSLGQGGRAQYF.

V is TRBV28 and J is TRBJ1-2; 7 bases match TRBD1. The length of the CDR3 is 15 residues. J was trimmed by 4 bases and V by 6 bases; bases with no gene match: 11. Germline loops: CDR1 MDHEN, CDR2 SYDVKM. The chain's CDR3 is CASSSPGTEFYGYTF. The CDR3 nucleotides read TGTGCCAGCAGCTCACCCGGGACAGAGTTCTATGGCTACACCTTC.

As concerns this clone: One end of the junction fails to match germline, which may point to a read error. The J gene is TRBJ2-5, the V gene TRBV5-4; D is possibly TRBD2 (6 bases). Germline lookup yields CDR1 SGHNT and CDR2 YYREEE (reference sequence). This CDR3 is 16 amino acids long. Here the CDR3 DNA reads TGTGCCAGCAGTCAAGCGCGGGGAGCGGTGCAAGGGACCCAGTACTTC. This gives the protein CASSQARGAVQGTQYF. The full variable domain, in which reference TRBV5-4 and TRBJ2-5 provide the parts outside the CDR3, is ETGVTQSPTHLIKTRGQQVTLRCSSQSGHNTVSWYQQALGQGPQFIFQYYREEENGRGNFPPRFSGLQFPNYSSELNVNALELDDSALYLCASSQARGAVQGTQYFGPGTRLLVL.

This clone is a singleton in its sample. The gene calls are TRBV4-2 and TRBJ2-6; the match to TRBD1 covers 7 bases. CDR1 and CDR2 from the germline V gene are LGHNA and YNFKEQ. The CDR3 has 19 amino acids. The V segment lost 1 base and the J segment 0 bases; nucleotides outside the gene matches: 9. CDR3 sequence (DNA): TGTGCCAGCAGCCAAGGGTTGCCAGGGGGATACTCTGGGGCCAACGTCCTGACTTTC. It encodes CASSQGLPGGYSGANVLTF.

The chain links TRBV29-1 to TRBJ2-7; 10 nucleotides agree with TRBD1. Germline CDR1 is SQVTM and CDR2 is ANQGSEA. Trimming removed 4 bases from V and 2 bases from J; junction bases left unmatched: 2. The CDR3 runs 13 residues. CDR3 sequence: CSVGDRGAYEQYF. The CDR3 nucleotides are TGCAGCGTTGGGGACAGGGGAGCCTACGAGCAGTACTTC.

The CDR3 loop reads CASSTRDREWTEAFF. The CDR3, as DNA: TGTGCCAGTAGTACGAGGGACAGAGAATGGACTGAAGCTTTCTTT. The chain links TRBV19 to TRBJ1-1; 7 bases are shared with TRBD1. The CDR3 totals 15 residues. The germline V gene has CDR1 LNHDA and CDR2 SQIVND (reference sequence). The junction had 10 bases not matched to a gene; V was cut back by 4 bases and J by 5 bases.

V gene TRBV5-4 combines with J gene TRBJ1-4; 8 bases line up with TRBD1. After removal of 5 bases from V and 5 bases from J, the junction contained 8 bases not matched to a gene. Germline V CDR1 and CDR2: SGHNT, YYREEE (reference sequence). The CDR3 has 15 residues. In DNA, the CDR3 is TGTGCCAGCAGACAAGCCGGGACAGGAAATGAAAAACTGTTTTTT. It encodes CASRQAGTGNEKLFF.

The genes are TRBV25-1 and TRBJ2-5, with TRBD2 as a possible D gene (6 bases). V dropped 1 base and J dropped 7 bases, with 19 bases sitting between them. The CDR3 contains 16 residues. Germline V lookup: CDR1 MGHDK, CDR2 SYGVNS. CDR3 DNA: TGTGCCAGCAGTGAATTAGGGGCCAGTCAAGCGGGGACCCAGTACTTC. Protein sequence: CASSELGASQAGTQYF.

The chain uses TRBV19 and TRBJ2-2; D remains ambiguous. The V end was cut by 5 bases, the J end by 3 bases, with 7 bases between. CDR1 LNHDA and CDR2 SQIVND come from the germline V gene (reference sequence). The CDR3 length is 13 residues. CDR3 nucleotides: TGTGCCAGTAGTCAAACATACACCGGGGAGCTGTTTTTT. It codes for CASSQTYTGELFF.

The chain couples TRBV6-5 to TRBJ1-2, with D perhaps matching TRBD1 (5 bases). Germline CDR1 MNHEY, CDR2 SVGAGI. The CDR3 is 15 amino acids. Trimming took 0 bases from V and 4 from J, leaving 12 bases between them. In DNA, the CDR3 is TGTGCCAGCAGTTACTCGACCAGGGTTACCTATGGCTACACCTTC. Translating it yields CASSYSTRVTYGYTF.

This sequence joins TRBV4-3 and TRBJ2-3, with D possibly being TRBD2 (7 bases). Germline loops: CDR1 LGHNA, CDR2 YSLEER. The CDR3 has 16 amino acids. Trimming took 1 base from V and 4 from J, leaving 15 bases between them. Here the CDR3 DNA reads TGCGCCAGCAGCCAAGCTTTTTGGGGGGGCCCAGATACGCAGTATTTT. This sequence encodes CASSQAFWGGPDTQYF.

This chain connects TRBV29-1 to TRBJ1-2; 8 positions agree with TRBD1. The V gene end was trimmed by 2 bases and the J gene end by 8 bases; junction bases not matched to a gene: 4. Per the germline V gene, CDR1 is SQVTM and CDR2 is ANQGSEA. The CDR3 runs to 12 residues. This CDR3 reads CSVEQGAGGYTF. The CDR3 nucleotides read TGCAGCGTTGAACAGGGGGCGGGGGGCTACACCTTC.

This chain links TRBV28 with TRBJ1-2, with D uncertain. This CDR3 is built from 13 residues. V gave up 2 bases and J gave up 4 bases, with 8 bases separating them. CDR1 is MDHEN and CDR2 is SYDVKM in the germline V gene. The CDR3 reads CASSLSPVYGYTF. The DNA for the CDR3 is TGTGCCAGCAGTTTAAGCCCGGTCTATGGCTACACCTTC.

The V call is TRBV5-1, the J call TRBJ2-7; no reliable D call. Looked up from germline, CDR1 is SGHRS and CDR2 is YFSETQ. Trimming shortened V by 3 bases and J by 0 bases, and 13 bases separated the two germline ends. This CDR3 region has 15 residues. In DNA, the CDR3 is TGCGCCAGCAGCTCCTTCACGCCGAGCTCCTACGAGCAGTACTTC. As protein: CASSSFTPSSYEQYF.

The rearrangement links TRBV7-6 to TRBJ1-3, with D hard to call. Germline V gene lookup returns CDR1 SGHVS and CDR2 FNYEAQ. This CDR3 has 15 residues. Trimming shortened V by 1 base and J by 0 bases, and 7 bases separated the two germline ends. The DNA for the CDR3 is TGTGCCAGCAGCTTAGTAAGCTCCTCTGGAAACACCATATATTTT. Its protein product is CASSLVSSSGNTIYF.